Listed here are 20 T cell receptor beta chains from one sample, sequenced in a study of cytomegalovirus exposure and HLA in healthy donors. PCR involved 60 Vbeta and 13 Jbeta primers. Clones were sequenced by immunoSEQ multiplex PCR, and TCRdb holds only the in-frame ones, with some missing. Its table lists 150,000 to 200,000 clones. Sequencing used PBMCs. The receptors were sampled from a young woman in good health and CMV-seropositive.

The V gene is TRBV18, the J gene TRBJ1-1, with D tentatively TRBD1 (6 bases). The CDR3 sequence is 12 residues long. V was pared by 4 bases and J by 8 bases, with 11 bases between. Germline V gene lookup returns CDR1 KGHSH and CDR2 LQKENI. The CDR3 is CASSLRTEEAFF. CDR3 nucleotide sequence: TGTGCCAGCTCACTCCGGACAGAAGAAGCTTTCTTT.

The CDR3 DNA reads TGCGCCAGCAGCCAAGATAAGGCAGGGGTAGACACTGAAGCTTTCTTT. This gives the protein CASSQDKAGVDTEAFF. The chain combines TRBV4-1 with TRBJ1-1; a possible D gene is TRBD1 (6 bases). CDR3 size: 16 residues. Germline V lookup: CDR1 MGHRA, CDR2 YSYEKL. Between the trimmed V and J ends, which lost 0 bases and 3 bases, there was a span of 14 bases.

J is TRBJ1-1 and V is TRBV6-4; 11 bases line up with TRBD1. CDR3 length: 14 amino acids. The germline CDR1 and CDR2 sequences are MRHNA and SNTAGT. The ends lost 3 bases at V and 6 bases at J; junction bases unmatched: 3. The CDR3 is CASSEGQGASEAFF. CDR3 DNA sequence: TGTGCCAGCAGTGAAGGACAGGGGGCCTCTGAAGCTTTCTTT.

The CDR3 region has the DNA TGTGCCAGTAGTGTGGACAGGGCTAGCAATCAGCCCCAGCATTTT. As protein: CASSVDRASNQPQHF. This rearrangement joins TRBV19 to TRBJ1-5, with 8 bases matching TRBD1. With 5 bases clipped from V and 0 bases from J, the junction kept 3 bases outside the gene matches. The germline gives CDR1 LNHDA, CDR2 SQIVND (reference sequence). The CDR3 consists of 15 residues.

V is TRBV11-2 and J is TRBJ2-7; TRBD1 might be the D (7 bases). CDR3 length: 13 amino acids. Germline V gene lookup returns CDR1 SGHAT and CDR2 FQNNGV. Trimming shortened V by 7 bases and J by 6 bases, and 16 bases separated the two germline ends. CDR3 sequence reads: CASTSGRTGEQYF. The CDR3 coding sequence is TGTGCCAGCACAAGTGGGAGGACAGGCGAGCAGTACTTC.

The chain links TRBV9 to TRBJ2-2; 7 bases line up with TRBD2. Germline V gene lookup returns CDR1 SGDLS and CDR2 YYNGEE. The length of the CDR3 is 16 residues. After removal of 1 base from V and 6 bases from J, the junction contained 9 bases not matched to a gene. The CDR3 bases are TGTGCCAGCAGCGTAACGGCGGGAGAGGCGGCCGGGGAGCTGTTTTTT. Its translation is CASSVTAGEAAGELFF.

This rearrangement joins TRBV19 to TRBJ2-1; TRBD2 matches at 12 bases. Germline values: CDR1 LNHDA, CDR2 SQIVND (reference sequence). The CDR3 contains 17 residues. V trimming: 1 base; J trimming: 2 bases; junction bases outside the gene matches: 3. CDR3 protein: CASSIGTSGAPYNEQFF. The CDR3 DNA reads TGTGCCAGTAGTATAGGGACTAGCGGGGCTCCCTACAATGAGCAGTTCTTC.

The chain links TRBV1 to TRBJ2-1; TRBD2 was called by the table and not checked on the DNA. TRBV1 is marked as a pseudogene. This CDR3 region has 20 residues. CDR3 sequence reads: CTSSQPAGGVSVGAYNEQFF. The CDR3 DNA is TGCACCAGCAGCCAACCAGCGGGAGGGGTATCCGTAGGGGCCTACAATGAGCAGTTCTTC.

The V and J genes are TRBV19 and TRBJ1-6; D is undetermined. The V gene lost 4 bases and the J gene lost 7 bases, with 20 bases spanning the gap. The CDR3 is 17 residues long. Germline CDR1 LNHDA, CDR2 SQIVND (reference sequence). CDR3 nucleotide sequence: TGTGCCAGTAGTACACTGACGACATCAGGCCTAAATTCACCCCTCCACTTT. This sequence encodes CASSTLTTSGLNSPLHF.

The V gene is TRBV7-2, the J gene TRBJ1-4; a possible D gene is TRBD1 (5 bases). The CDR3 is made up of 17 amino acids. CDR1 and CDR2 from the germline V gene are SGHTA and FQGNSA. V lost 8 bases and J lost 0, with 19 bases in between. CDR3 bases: TGTGCCAGCGCCAGGGAGGGAAGGGGTGCAACTAATGAAAAACTGTTTTTT. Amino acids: CASAREGRGATNEKLFF.

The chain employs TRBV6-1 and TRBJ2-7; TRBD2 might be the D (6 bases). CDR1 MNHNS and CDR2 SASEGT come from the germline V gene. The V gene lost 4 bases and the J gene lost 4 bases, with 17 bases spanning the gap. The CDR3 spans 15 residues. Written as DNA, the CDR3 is TGTGCCAGCAGTGTCCAGAAGGTGGGGGGTTACGAGCAGTACTTC. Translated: CASSVQKVGGYEQYF.

This CDR3 reads CASSPGVGGVSGEKLFF. The DNA for the CDR3 is TGTGCCAGCTCCCCCGGTGTAGGGGGTGTATCAGGTGAAAAACTGTTTTTT. The chain has TRBV18 and TRBJ1-4, with a weak D call TRBD1 (6 bases). V gave up 6 bases and J gave up 7 bases, with 24 bases separating them. Germline CDR1 reads KGHSH; CDR2 reads LQKENI. The CDR3 loop spans 17 amino acids.

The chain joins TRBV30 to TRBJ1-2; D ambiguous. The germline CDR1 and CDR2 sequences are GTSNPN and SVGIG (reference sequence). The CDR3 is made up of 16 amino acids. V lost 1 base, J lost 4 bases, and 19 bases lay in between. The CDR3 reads CAWSAQRSRRGYGYTF. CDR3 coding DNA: TGTGCCTGGAGTGCCCAAAGGTCGAGACGCGGCTATGGCTACACCTTC. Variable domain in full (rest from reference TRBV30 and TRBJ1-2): SQTIHQWPATLVQPVGSPLSLECTVEGTSNPNLYWYRQAAGRGLQLLFYSVGIGQISSEVPQNLSASRPQDRQFILSSKKLLLSDSGFYLCAWSAQRSRRGYGYTFGSGTRLTVV.

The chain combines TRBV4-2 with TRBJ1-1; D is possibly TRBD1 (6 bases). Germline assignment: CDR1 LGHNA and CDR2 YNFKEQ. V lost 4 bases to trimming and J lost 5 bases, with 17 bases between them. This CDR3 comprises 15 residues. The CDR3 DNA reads TGTGCCAGCAGCCTTCTGCAGGGGATGAGTACTGAAGCTTTCTTT. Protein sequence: CASSLLQGMSTEAFF.

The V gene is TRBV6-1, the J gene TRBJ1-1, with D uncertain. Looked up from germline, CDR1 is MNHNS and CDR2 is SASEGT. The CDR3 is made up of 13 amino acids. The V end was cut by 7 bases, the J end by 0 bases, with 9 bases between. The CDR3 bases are TGTGCCAGCATTTTCAACATGAACACTGAAGCTTTCTTT. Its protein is CASIFNMNTEAFF.

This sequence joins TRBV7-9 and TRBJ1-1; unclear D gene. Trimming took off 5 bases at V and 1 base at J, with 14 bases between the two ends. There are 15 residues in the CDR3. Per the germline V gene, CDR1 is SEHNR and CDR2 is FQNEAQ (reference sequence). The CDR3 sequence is CASSPRSRGNTEAFF. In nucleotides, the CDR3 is TGTGCCAGCAGCCCACGTTCGCGGGGGAACACTGAAGCTTTCTTT. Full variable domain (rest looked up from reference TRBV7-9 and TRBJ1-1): DTGVSQNPRHKITKRGQNVTFRCDPISEHNRLYWYRQTLGQGPEFLTYFQNEAQLEKSRLLSDRFSAERPKGSFSTLEIQRTEQGDSAMYLCASSPRSRGNTEAFFGQGTRLTVV.

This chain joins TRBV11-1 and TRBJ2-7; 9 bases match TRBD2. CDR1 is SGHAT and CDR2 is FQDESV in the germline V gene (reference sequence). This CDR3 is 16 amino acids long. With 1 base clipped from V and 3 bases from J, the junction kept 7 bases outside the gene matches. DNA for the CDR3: TGTGCCAGCAGCTTAGGGCTGCGGGGGGGCCACTACGAGCAGTACTTC. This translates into CASSLGLRGGHYEQYF.

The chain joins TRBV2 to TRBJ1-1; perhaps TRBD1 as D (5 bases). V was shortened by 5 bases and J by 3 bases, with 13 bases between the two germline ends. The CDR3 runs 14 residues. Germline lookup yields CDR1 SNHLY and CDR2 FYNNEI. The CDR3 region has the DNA TGTGCCAGCAGTAGCGCCAGGGTTGACACTGAAGCTTTCTTT. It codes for CASSSARVDTEAFF.

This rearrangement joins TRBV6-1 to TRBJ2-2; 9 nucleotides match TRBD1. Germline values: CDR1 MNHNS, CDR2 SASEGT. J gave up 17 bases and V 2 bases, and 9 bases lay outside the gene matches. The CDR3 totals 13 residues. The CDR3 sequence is CASSERGTGSFFF. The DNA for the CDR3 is TGTGCCAGCAGTGAACGTGGGACAGGGAGCTTCTTTTTT.

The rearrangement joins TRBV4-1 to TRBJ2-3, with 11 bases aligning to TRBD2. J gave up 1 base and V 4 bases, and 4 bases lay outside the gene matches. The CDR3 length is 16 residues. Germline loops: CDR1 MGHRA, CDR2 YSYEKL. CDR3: CASSRKLAGGTDTQYF. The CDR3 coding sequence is TGCGCCAGCAGCCGGAAACTAGCGGGGGGCACAGATACGCAGTATTTT.